Given below is one T cell receptor beta chain in context. The data were taken from a study of OX40 agonist ivuxolimab in advanced cancers. Whole-study context: Patients received ivuxolimab, an agonistic anti-OX40 (CD134) antibody.

The data were produced by immunoSEQ multiplex PCR, yet TCRdb's version contains in-frame clones alone and is incomplete. The data show about 90,000 clones, 85% to 90% seen once. The sample here was CD4+ or CD8+ T cells sorted from blood, taken in a trial of the OX40 agonist ivuxolimab. The receptor comes from an adult with an advanced solid tumor such as melanoma, head and neck, liver or kidney cancer.

The CDR3 loop reads CASSYNRLVVYEQYF. The CDR3 DNA reads TGTGCCAGCAGTTACAACCGACTAGTAGTATACGAGCAGTACTTC. The V call is TRBV6-6, the J call TRBJ2-7, with D maybe TRBD2 (6 bases). The V end lost 2 bases, the J end lost 4 bases, and 15 bases lay between the germline ends. The CDR3 loop spans 15 amino acids. Germline V gives CDR1 MNHNY, CDR2 SVGAGI (reference sequence).